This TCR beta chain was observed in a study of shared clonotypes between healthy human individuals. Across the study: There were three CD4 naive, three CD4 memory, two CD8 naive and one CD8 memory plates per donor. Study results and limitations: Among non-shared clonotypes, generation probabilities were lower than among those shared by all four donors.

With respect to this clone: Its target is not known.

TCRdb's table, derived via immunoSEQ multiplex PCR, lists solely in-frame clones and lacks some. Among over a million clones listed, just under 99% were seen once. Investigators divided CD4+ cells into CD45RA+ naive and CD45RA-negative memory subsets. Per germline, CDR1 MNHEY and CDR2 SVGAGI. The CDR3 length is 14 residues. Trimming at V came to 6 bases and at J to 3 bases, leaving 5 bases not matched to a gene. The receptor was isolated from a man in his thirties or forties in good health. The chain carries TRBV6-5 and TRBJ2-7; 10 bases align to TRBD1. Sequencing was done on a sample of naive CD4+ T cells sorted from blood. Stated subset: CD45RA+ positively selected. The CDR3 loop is CASRHRDRGYEQYF. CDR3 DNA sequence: TGTGCCAGCAGACACCGGGACAGGGGCTACGAGCAGTACTTC.